This is a list of T cell receptor beta chains from one sample in a study of blood T cell repertoires in COVID-19. Sequenced by immunoSEQ multiplex PCR; TCRdb stores in-frame clones only, minus some. The table includes 150,000 to 200,000 clones, about four fifths detected once. The sequencing input was peripheral blood. All receptors derive from a man between 60 and 75 years old with acute or convalescent COVID-19. CDR3s include the opening cysteine and the closing phenylalanine or tryptophan. A D gene is named only where the DNA matches it firmly. Some rows mark clone size as missing; the rest say once, few, many or name a class of expanded clone.

d_gene	v_gene	j_gene	abundance	CDR3nt	CDR3aa
.	TRBV11-2	TRBJ1-1	.	TGTGCCAGCAGCCCGGACGGGGATTTAGGCGCTGAAGCTTTCTTT	CASSPDGDLGAEAFF
TRBD1	TRBV10-2	TRBJ1-4	.	TGCGCCAGCAGTGAGGGGGACAGGGGGAATGAAAAACTGTTTTTT	CASSEGDRGNEKLFF
TRBD2	TRBV3-1/TRBV3-2	TRBJ2-3	.	TGTGCCAGCAGCCAAGATCCTAGCGGGGGGGGAAGCACAGATACGCAGTATTTT	CASSQDPSGGGSTDTQYF
.	TRBV21-1	TRBJ2-2	.	TGTGCCAGCAGACATGACAGGGTTAACGACACCGGGGAGCTGTTTTTT	CASRHDRVNDTGELFF
TRBD1	TRBV9	TRBJ2-5	.	TGTGCCAGCAGCCTCAGGGGGCAGGAGACCCAGTACTTC	CASSLRGQETQYF
.	TRBV6-2/TRBV6-3	TRBJ1-2	.	TGTGCCAGCAGTTATCCCCAGGGCGGCTACACCTTC	CASSYPQGGYTF
.	TRBV5-1	TRBJ2-7	once	TGCGCCAGCAGCTCTACTACAGAGCAGTACTTC	CASSSTTEQYF
.	TRBV12-2	TRBJ2-1	.	TGTGCAAGTCGCCACAGGTCATCCTACAATGAGCAGTTCTTC	CASRHRSSYNEQFF
.	TRBV5-1	TRBJ1-1	.	TGCGCCAGCAGCTTGGGGGCGGGCCCTGAAGCTTTCTTT	CASSLGAGPEAFF
TRBD1	TRBV5-1	TRBJ1-2	.	TGCGCCAGCAGCTTGGAATCGTGGACAGGGGGCTATGGCTACACCTTC	CASSLESWTGGYGYTF
TRBD2	TRBV3-1/TRBV3-2	TRBJ2-5	.	TGTGCCAGCAGCCCCCTTCGCGCGGGGGGGCGTGGAGAGACCCAGTACTTC	CASSPLRAGGRGETQYF
TRBD1	TRBV6-5	TRBJ2-7	once	TGTGCCAGCAGTCCGACAGGGCTGAATTACCACGAGCAGTACTTC	CASSPTGLNYHEQYF
TRBD1	TRBV5-6	TRBJ1-2	few	TGTGCCAGCAGCCATTGGGACAGAACTAACTATGGCTACACCTTC	CASSHWDRTNYGYTF
TRBD2	TRBV2	TRBJ2-3	.	TGTGCCAGCAGTCCGACTAGCAGCACAGATACGCAGTATTTT	CASSPTSSTDTQYF
.	TRBV15	TRBJ1-6	.	TGTGCCACCAGCAGAGATGGGCTTAATTCACCCCTCCACTTT	CATSRDGLNSPLHF
.	TRBV5-1	TRBJ2-1	once	TGCGCCAGCAGCTTAGGACAGATCTCCTACAATGAGCAGTTCTTC	CASSLGQISYNEQFF
.	TRBV3-1/TRBV3-2	TRBJ1-5	.	TGTGCCAGCAGCCAGGGGCCCGACAATCAGCCCCAGCATTTT	CASSQGPDNQPQHF
TRBD2	TRBV5-1	TRBJ2-1	.	TGCGCCAGCAGCTTGGTAGGGACTAGCGGGAGTAATGAGCAGTTCTTC	CASSLVGTSGSNEQFF
.	TRBV9	TRBJ1-3	once	TGTGCCAGCGGCTCCGCCTCCGGGACATCTGGAAACACCATATATTTT	CASGSASGTSGNTIYF
.	TRBV15	TRBJ2-3	.	TGTGCCACCAGCCCCCAGGTTAGAGCAGATACGCAGTATTTT	CATSPQVRADTQYF
TRBD1	TRBV7-9	TRBJ1-5	.	TGTGCCAGCAGCTTAACAGGGGGTGGCTTTCAGCCCCAGCATTTT	CASSLTGGGFQPQHF
.	TRBV7-9	TRBJ2-3	.	TGTGCCAGCAGCCCCCCACTAGCACGGATACGTACAGATACGCAGTATTTT	CASSPPLARIRTDTQYF
TRBD2	TRBV3-1/TRBV3-2	TRBJ2-1	.	TGTGCCAGCAGCCTGACTAGCGGGTTCAACAATGAGCAGTTCTTC	CASSLTSGFNNEQFF
.	TRBV30	TRBJ1-3	.	TGTGCCTGGATGAGAACGCGCTCTGGAAACACCATATATTTT	CAWMRTRSGNTIYF